This TCR beta chain emerged from a study of T-cell memory formation after mild COVID-19. This clonotype came up a few times. One entry per CDR3 protein results from TCRdb running MiXCR on the 5' RACE reads. The data contain 190,000 or so distinct CDR3 sequences, 8% to 11% of them singletons. The CDR3 contains 13 residues. V gave up 0 bases and J gave up 6 bases, with 8 bases separating them. From germline, CDR1 is LGHNA and CDR2 YSLEER. Sequenced input: PBMCs or a T cell subset sorted from them (not recorded which). The rearrangement links TRBV4-3 to TRBJ1-2, with D possibly TRBD1 on 5 matching bases. The receptor comes from a man aged 18-30 years who had mild COVID-19 (a few samples of this study predate the infection). Cell type and time point are not known. The CDR3 loop reads CASSQEWGNGYTF. The DNA of the CDR3 is TGCGCCAGCAGCCAAGAATGGGGGAATGGCTACACCTTC.